This TCR beta chain was obtained from a study of CD8+CD57+ T cells in acquired aplastic anemia. At the level of the study: Yields of DNA that came from sorted CD4+ and CD8+ cells averaged approximately 3.2 ug.

Whoever was chosen for sequencing had shown CD8+CD57+ cell expansion by flow cytometry. The CDR3 sequence is 13 residues long. Trimming left V 1 base short and J 4 bases short, with 9 bases between. Germline V lookup: CDR1 SGHKS, CDR2 YYEKEE (reference sequence). This clonotype was observed at least ten times. The use of genomic DNA as template underpinned the TCR beta VDJ and CDR3 profiling. MiXCR, run by TCRdb on the reads, gives a single entry per CDR3 protein. The table records 180,000 or so distinct CDR3 sequences, less than 65% of them present only once. The chain is built from TRBV5-5 and TRBJ2-7, with D perhaps TRBD1 (7 bases). Sequenced input: sorted CD4+, CD8+, or CD8+CD57+ T cells (not recorded which) from PBMCs. The sequence was obtained from a human donor with aplastic anemia. The CDR3 loop reads CASSLSGGYEQYF. The CDR3 coding sequence is TGTGCCAGCAGCTTGTCAGGGGGGTACGAGCAGTACTTC. Drawing the rest from reference TRBV5-5 and TRBJ2-7, the complete variable domain is DAGVTQSPTHLIKTRGQQVTLRCSPISGHKSVSWYQQVLGQGPQFIFQYYEKEERGRGNFPDRFSARQFPNYSSELNVNALLLGDSALYLCASSLSGGYEQYFGPGTRLTVT.